This TCR beta chain originates from a study of T cell responses to AZD1222 COVID-19 vaccine. Repertoires were generated with immunoSEQ multiplex PCR, while TCRdb's copy carries only in-frame clones and drops some. The sample carries some 100,000 clones, around 89% recorded once. Germline V gene data show CDR1 as DFQATT and CDR2 as SNEGSKA (reference sequence). Trimming removed 3 bases from V and 0 bases from J, with 15 bases in between. The CDR3 is made up of 15 amino acids. The TCR was taken from an adult who received the AZD1222 COVID-19 vaccine. The input for sequencing was peripheral blood, taken 28 days after the second AZD1222 dose. The chain links TRBV20-1 to TRBJ2-7, with D unclear. The CDR3 region is CSASTGPRSSYEQYF. The CDR3 bases are TGCAGTGCTAGTACTGGGCCGCGGAGCTCCTACGAGCAGTACTTC.